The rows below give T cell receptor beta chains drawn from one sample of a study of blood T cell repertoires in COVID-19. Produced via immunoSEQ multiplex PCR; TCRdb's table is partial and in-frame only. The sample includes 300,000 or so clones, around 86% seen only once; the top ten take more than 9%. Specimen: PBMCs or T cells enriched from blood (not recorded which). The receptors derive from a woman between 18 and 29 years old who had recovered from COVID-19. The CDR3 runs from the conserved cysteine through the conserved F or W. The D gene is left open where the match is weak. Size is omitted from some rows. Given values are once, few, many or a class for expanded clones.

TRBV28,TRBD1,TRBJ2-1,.,CASSVGGVSSYNEQFF,TGTGCCAGCAGTGTAGGGGGCGTGAGCTCCTACAATGAGCAGTTCTTC
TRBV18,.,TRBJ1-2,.,CASSPRDSLGYTF,TGTGCCAGCTCACCTCGGGATTCTTTGGGCTACACCTTC
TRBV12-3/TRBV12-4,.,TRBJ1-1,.,CASSFVEDTEAFF,TGTGCCAGCAGTTTCGTTGAGGACACTGAAGCTTTCTTT
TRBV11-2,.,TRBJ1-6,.,CASSVLQGSNSPLHF,TGTGCCAGCAGCGTACTACAGGGATCGAATTCACCCCTCCACTTT
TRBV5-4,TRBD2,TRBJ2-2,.,CASSLELAGVTGELFF,TGTGCCAGCAGCTTGGAGCTAGCGGGGGTCACCGGGGAGCTGTTTTTT
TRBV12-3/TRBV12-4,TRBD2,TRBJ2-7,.,CASSLATSGVIF,TGTGCCAGCAGTTTAGCAACTAGCGGGGTCATTTTC
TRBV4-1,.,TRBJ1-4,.,CASSQGLGINEKLFF,TGCGCCAGCAGCCAAGGTCTAGGCATTAATGAAAAACTGTTTTTT
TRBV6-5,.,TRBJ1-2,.,CASRPPDSYGYTF,TGTGCCAGCAGACCCCCGGACAGCTATGGCTACACCTTC
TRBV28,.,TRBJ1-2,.,CASSGRGYGYTF,TGTGCCAGCAGTGGCAGGGGCTATGGCTACACCTTC
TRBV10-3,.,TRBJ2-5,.,CAISLGGRGETQYF,TGTGCCATCTCCCTGGGGGGGCGTGGGGAGACCCAGTACTTC
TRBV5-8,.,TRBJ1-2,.,CASSIGLAYGYTF,TGTGCCAGCAGCATTGGACTGGCCTATGGCTACACCTTC
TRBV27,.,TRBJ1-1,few,CASSYEGAHTEAFF,TGTGCCAGCAGTTACGAAGGAGCCCACACTGAAGCTTTCTTT
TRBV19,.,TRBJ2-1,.,CASSISFNEQFF,TGTGCCAGTAGTATTAGTTTCAATGAGCAGTTCTTC
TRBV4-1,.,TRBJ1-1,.,CASSHLVQVNTEAFF,TGCGCCAGCAGCCATCTCGTTCAGGTGAACACTGAAGCTTTCTTT
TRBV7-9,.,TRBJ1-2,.,CASSLAERALGDGYTF,TGTGCCAGCAGCTTAGCGGAGCGCGCGTTGGGTGATGGCTACACCTTC
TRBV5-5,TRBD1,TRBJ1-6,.,CASSLEGGDSPLHF,TGTGCCAGCAGCTTGGAAGGGGGCGACTCACCCCTCCACTTT
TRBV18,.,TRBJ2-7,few,CASSPGGYEQYF,TGTGCCAGCTCACCCGGCGGATACGAGCAGTACTTC
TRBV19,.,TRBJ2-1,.,CASSIAGEQFF,TGTGCCAGTAGTATAGCGGGTGAGCAGTTCTTC
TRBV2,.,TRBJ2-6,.,CASREVMPGANVLTF,TGTGCCAGCAGGGAGGTCATGCCTGGGGCCAACGTCCTGACTTTC
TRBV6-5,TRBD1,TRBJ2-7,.,CASSWDRLYEQYF,TGTGCCAGCAGTTGGGACAGGCTCTACGAGCAGTACTTC
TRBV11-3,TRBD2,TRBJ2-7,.,CASSRGTSGYYEQYF,TGTGCCAGCAGCCGAGGGACTAGCGGGTACTACGAGCAGTACTTC
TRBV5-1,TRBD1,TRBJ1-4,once,CASSWEGGWSEKLFF,TGCGCCAGCAGCTGGGAAGGGGGCTGGAGTGAAAAACTGTTTTTT
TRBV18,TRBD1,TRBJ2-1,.,CASSQRDRVAYNEQFF,TGTGCCAGCTCACAACGGGACAGGGTGGCCTACAATGAGCAGTTCTTC